This TCR beta chain was recorded in a study of blood T cell repertoires in COVID-19. As for the study in general: The United States, Italy and Spain provided the acute and convalescent COVID-19 samples. In each case, the material was cDNA or gDNA derived from T cells, B-cell-depleted T cells, or PBMCs.

Germline V lookup: CDR1 SQVTM, CDR2 ANQGSEA. This CDR3 has 12 amino acids. With 6 bases clipped from V and 3 bases from J, the junction kept 4 bases outside the gene matches. Original processing methods: Amplifying reference gene primers gave estimates of nucleated cell counts. Method: immunoSEQ multiplex PCR; TCRdb's copy keeps in-frame clones and lacks some. V, J and clone size are taken as reported in that table, and D and trimming were inferred from the DNA itself. The table lists 80,000 or so clones, 75% to 90% of them singletons, with 15% to 20% in the top ten. This TCR came from a human donor in a cohort sampled during active COVID-19. Sequencing was done on a sample of peripheral blood. V usage is TRBV29-1 and J usage is TRBJ1-1; 7 nucleotides line up with TRBD1. CDR3 protein: CSVGRGDTEAFF. The DNA of the CDR3 is TGCAGCGTCGGCAGGGGGGACACTGAAGCTTTCTTT.